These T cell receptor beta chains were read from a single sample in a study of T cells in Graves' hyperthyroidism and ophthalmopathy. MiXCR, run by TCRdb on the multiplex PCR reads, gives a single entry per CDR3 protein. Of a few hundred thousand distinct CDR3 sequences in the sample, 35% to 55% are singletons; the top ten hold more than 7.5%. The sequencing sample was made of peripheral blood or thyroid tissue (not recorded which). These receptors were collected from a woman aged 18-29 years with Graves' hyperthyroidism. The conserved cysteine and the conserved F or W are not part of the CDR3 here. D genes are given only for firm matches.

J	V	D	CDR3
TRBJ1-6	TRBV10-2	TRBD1	ASSPGDRGQSPLH
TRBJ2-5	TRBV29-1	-	SVDGLIGGETQY
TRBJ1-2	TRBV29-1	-	SVPPGAFSGYT
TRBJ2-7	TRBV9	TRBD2	ASSKLGGLAGQNEQY
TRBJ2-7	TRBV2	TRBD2	ASSKTSGRSYEQY
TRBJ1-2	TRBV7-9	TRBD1	ASSFWDRDGYT
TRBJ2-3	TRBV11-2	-	ASSQDGFSTDTQY
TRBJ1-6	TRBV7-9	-	ASSASGTPLH
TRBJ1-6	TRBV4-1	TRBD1	ASSQALTGRITSYNSPLH
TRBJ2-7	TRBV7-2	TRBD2	ASSFLAGEYEQY
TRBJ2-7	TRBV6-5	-	ASSSRRLGSYEQY
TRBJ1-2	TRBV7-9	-	ASSLVGQGRSGYT
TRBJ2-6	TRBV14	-	ASSQRAGQGANVLT
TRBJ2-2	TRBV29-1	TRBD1	SHGDRGELF
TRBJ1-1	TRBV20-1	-	SAPAQGRDTEAF
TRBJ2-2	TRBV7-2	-	ASSLIGAELF
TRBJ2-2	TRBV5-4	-	ASSPPGTPNTGELF
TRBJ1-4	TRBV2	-	AGQGNGEKLF
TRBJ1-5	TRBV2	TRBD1	ASRYRTGDNQPQH
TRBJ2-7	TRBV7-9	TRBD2	ASSHGLAGGVEQY
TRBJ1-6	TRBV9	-	ASSVGGAAPLH
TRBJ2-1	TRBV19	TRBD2	ASSQGGGTSGSRF
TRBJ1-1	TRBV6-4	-	ASSDSGQRNAEAF
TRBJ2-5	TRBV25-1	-	ASSEFMGFQETQY
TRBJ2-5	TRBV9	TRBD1	ASSPHPGQGDETQY
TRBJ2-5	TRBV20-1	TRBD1	SAREDREY
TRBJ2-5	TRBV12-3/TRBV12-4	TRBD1	ASSLARGLGQETQY
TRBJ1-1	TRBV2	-	ASSDGRYNEQF
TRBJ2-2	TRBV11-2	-	ASSLDRRELF
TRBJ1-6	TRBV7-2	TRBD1	ASSYTGGADSPLH
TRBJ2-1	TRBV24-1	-	ASTPEGGAIVNEQF
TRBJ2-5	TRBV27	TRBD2	ASSPGLAGGLRETQY
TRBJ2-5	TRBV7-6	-	ASSEDRAQETQY
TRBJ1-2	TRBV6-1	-	AATRGYEQGYNGYT
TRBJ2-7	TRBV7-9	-	ASSSHGDEQY
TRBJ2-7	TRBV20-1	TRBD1	SAGRTGGAYEQY
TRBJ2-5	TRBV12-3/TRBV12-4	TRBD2	ASSRLAGQGTQY